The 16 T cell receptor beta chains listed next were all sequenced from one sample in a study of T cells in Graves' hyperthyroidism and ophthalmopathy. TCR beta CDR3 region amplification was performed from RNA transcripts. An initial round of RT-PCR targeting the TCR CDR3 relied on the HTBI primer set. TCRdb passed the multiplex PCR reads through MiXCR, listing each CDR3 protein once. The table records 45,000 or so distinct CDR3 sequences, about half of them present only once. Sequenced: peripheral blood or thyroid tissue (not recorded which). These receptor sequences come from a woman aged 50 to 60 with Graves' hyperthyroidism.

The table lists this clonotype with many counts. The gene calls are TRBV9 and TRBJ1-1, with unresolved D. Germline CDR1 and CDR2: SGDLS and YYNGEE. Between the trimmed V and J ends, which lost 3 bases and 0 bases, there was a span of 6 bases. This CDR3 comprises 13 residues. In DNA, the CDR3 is TGTGCCAGCAGCGGACGGTTGAACACTGAAGCTTTCTTT. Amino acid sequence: CASSGRLNTEAFF.

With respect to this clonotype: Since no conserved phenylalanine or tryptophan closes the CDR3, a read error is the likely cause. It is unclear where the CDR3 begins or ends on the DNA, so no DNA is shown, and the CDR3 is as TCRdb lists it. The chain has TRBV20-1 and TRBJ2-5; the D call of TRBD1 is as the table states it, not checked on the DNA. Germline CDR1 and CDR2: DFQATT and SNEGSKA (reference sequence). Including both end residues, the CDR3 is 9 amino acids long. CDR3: CSARSKTGR.

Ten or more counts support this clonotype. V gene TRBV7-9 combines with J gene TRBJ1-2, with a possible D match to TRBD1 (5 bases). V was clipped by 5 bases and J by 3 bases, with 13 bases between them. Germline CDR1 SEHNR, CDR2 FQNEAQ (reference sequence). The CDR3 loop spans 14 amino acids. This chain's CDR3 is CASSVEGRDYGYTF. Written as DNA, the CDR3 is TGTGCCAGCAGCGTTGAGGGGAGGGACTATGGCTACACCTTC.

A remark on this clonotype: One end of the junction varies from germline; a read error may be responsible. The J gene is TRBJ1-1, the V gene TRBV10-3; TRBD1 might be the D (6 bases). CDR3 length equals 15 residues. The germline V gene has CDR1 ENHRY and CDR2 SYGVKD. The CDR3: CTISAQGRDETEAFF. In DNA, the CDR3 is TGTACCATCAGTGCGCAGGGGAGGGATGAAACTGAAGCTTTCTTT.

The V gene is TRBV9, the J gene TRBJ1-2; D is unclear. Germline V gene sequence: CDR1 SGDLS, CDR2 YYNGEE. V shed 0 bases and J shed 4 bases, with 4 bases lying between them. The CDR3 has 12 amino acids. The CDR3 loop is CASSVGSYGYTF. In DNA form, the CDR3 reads TGTGCCAGCAGCGTAGGCAGCTATGGCTACACCTTC.

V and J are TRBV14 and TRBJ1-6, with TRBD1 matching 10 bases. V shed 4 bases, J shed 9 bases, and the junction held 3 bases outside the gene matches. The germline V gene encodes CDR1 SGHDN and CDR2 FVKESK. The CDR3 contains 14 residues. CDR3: CASSRTGGISPLHF. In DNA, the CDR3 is TGTGCCAGCAGCCGGACAGGGGGTATTTCACCCCTCCACTTT.

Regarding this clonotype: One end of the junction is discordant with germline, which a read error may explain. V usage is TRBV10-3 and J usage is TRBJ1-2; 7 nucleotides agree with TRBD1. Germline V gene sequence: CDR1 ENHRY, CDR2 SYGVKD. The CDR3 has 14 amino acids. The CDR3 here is CASSYTDRDYGYTF. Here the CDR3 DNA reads TGTGCCAGCAGTTACACCGACAGGGACTATGGCTACACCTTC.

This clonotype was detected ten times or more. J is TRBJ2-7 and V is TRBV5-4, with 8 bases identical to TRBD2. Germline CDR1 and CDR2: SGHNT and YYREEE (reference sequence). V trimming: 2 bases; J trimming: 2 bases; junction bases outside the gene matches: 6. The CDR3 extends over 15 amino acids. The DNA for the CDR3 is TGTGCCAGCAGCTTAGGGCGGGAGGAGACCTACGAGCAGTACTTC. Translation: CASSLGREETYEQYF.

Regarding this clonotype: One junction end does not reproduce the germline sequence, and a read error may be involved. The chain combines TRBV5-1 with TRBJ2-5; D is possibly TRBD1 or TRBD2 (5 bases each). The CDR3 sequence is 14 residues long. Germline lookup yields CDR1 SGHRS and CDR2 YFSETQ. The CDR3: CASSSTRGGETQYF. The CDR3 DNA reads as TGCGCCAGTAGCTCTACGAGGGGCGGAGAGACCCAGTACTTC.

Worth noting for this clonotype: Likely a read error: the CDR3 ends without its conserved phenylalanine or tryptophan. CDR3 in amino acids: CASSLSAWGPQETQYS. The CDR3 bases are TGTGCCAGCAGCCTAAGCGCTTGGGGGCCCCAAGAGACCCAGTACTCC. This chain connects TRBV7-9 to TRBJ2-5, with D possibly matching TRBD1 (6 bases). This CDR3 has 16 residues. Germline V gives CDR1 SEHNR, CDR2 FQNEAQ (reference sequence). V lost 5 bases and J lost 1, with 17 bases in between.

CDR3 residues: CSASSLENYNEQFF. In nucleotides, the CDR3 is TGCAGTGCTAGTTCGTTAGAGAACTACAATGAGCAGTTCTTC. The V call is TRBV20-1, the J call TRBJ2-1; the D is unclear. The CDR3 runs 14 residues. CDR1 and CDR2 (germline): DFQATT, SNEGSKA (reference sequence). The ends were cut back, 3 bases at V and 3 bases at J, with 12 bases in the middle.

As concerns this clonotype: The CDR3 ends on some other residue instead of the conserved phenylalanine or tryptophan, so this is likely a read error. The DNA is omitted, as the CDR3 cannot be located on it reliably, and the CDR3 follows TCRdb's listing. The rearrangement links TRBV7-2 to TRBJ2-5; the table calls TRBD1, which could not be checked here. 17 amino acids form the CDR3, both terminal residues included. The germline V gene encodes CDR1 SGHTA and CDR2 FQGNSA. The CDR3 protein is CASSAGDRGAYGYTFSS.

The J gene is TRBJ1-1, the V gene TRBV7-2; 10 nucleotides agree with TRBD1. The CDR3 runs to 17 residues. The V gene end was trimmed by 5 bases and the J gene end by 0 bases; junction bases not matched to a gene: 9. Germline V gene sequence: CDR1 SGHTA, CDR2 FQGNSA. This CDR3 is CASSIRDRGEMNTEAFF. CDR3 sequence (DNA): TGTGCCAGCAGCATCCGGGACAGGGGAGAGATGAACACTGAAGCTTTCTTT. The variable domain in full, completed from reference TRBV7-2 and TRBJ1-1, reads GAGVSQSPSNKVTEKGKDVELRCDPISGHTALYWYRQSLGQGLEFLIYFQGNSAPDKSGLPSDRFSAERTGGSVSTLTIQRTQQEDSAVYLCASSIRDRGEMNTEAFFGQGTRLTVV.

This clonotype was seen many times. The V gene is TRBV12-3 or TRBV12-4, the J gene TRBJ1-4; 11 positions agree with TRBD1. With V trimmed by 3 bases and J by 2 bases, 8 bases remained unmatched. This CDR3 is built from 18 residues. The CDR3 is CASSLGQGGFLTNEKLFF. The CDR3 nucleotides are TGTGCCAGCAGTTTGGGACAGGGGGGGTTCCTCACTAATGAAAAACTGTTTTTT.

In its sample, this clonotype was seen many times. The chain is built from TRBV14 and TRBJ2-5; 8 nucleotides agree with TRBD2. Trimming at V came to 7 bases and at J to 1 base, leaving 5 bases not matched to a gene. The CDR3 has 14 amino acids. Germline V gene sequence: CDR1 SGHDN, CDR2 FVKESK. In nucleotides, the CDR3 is TGTGCCAGCAACTCGGCGGGGGGCCAAGAGACCCAGTACTTC. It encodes CASNSAGGQETQYF.

The CDR3, as DNA: TGCAGTGCTAGAGAGGGCGGTAATTCACCCCTCCACTTT. Amino acid sequence: CSAREGGNSPLHF. The rearrangement joins TRBV20-1 to TRBJ1-6, with no clear D. V was clipped by 0 bases and J by 6 bases, with 6 bases between them. The CDR3 has 13 amino acids. Germline loops: CDR1 DFQATT, CDR2 SNEGSKA (reference sequence).